The following is a T cell receptor beta chain sequence with its context. Its matching antigen is unknown. Unrecorded immune exposure was likely among donors, who were nominally healthy when sampled. Researchers ran the PCR with 60 Vbeta and 13 Jbeta primers. TCRdb's table, derived via immunoSEQ multiplex PCR, lists solely in-frame clones and lacks some. The sample lists roughly 130,000 clones, over 75% occurring once. The data stem from a study of cytomegalovirus exposure and HLA in healthy donors. Study-level results: Productive rates of about 90% or about 30% were seen for most TCR beta V segments in an earlier analysis. The study listed approximately 160 cytomegalovirus-associated TCR beta chains. CMV antigen specificity of three CMV-associated chains was confirmed in vitro.

This CDR3 is 16 amino acids long. This receptor was identified in a woman aged 40 to 55 in good health and CMV-seropositive. Sequenced material: PBMCs. This chain uses TRBV21-1 with TRBJ2-1; no DNA check was done on the table's D call, TRBD1. TRBV21-1 has pseudogene status. CDR3 region: CASSRYSRGLTDEQFF. DNA for the CDR3: TGTGCCAGCAGCAGGTACTCCAGGGGCCTCACCGATGAGCAGTTCTTC.